The sequence of this TCR beta chain was determined in a study of molecular identifiers for immune sequencing clone quantification. Across the study: Replicate experiments took RNA from roughly 18,000 or 92,000 naive CD8 cells, divided it five ways and sequenced four.

Remarks on this clonotype: The antigen remains undetermined. Germline is not matched at one junction end, which may reflect a read error.

Using its own MiXCR run on the PCR reads, TCRdb lists one record per CDR3 protein. The profile covers about 65,000 distinct CDR3 sequences, with about 17% appearing a single time and 1.5% taken by the ten largest. Study-level results: Spiked Jurkat TCR RNA from one cell was reportedly detectable among over 800,000 naive cells.

This CDR3 has 12 residues. This sequence originates from a human donor in good health. Some libraries in this study had Jurkat cell RNA spiked in. This chain connects TRBV12-3 or TRBV12-4 to TRBJ2-3, with D possibly being TRBD2 (5 bases). The sequenced sample consisted of naive CD8+ T cells from blood, with Jurkat cell RNA spiked in. The subset here: FACS-sorted CD8+CD4-CCR7+CD45RA+ naive T cells. The CDR3, as DNA: TGTGCCAACAGTTTGGGAGCAGATACGCAGTATTTT. Translation: CANSLGADTQYF.